This is a list of T cell receptor beta chains from one sample in a study of stem cell transplantation in POMP-related autoinflammatory disease. Profiling relied on immunoSEQ multiplex PCR, and the TCRdb table lists in-frame clones only, not all of them. This table holds about 32,000 clones, about 90% found once. Here the sequenced sample was CD4+ T cells from PBMCs, taken before stem cell transplantation. The receptors come from a human donor with POMP-related autoinflammation and immune dysregulation (PRAID). Both conserved end residues are trimmed from each CDR3.

v_gene,CDR3aa
TRBV28,ASSIGATGRTYNEQF
TRBV19,ASSSRQNVVVDTQY
TRBV14,ASSQEGQLIKSPYEQY
TRBV28,ASSLVNGYT
TRBV19,ASSIARTGGRRDTQY
TRBV2,ASSESPGHEQF
TRBV10-3,AISEVPREFKTQY
TRBV6-5,ASSYSGQSNEKLF
TRBV6-1,ASRTGGQETQY
TRBV6-5,ASSYSTLQETQY
TRBV10-2,ASSESGDGYT
TRBV6-6,ASSYFDRPNYEQY
TRBV19,ASSILDSKETQY
TRBV18,ASSPEGQGFYGYT
TRBV5-1,ASSLPGQLATEAF
TRBV6-5,ASSSPGPLREF
TRBV29-1,SVGTSPRLTSYNEQF
TRBV2,ASSEYLGNQPQH
TRBV7-9,ASSLSLGTGVLNSPLH
TRBV7-9,ASSLSTVGNGYT
TRBV18,ASSRQYSTDTQY
TRBV7-8,ASSRQVIPGNTIY
TRBV5-4,ASSGQHTEAF
TRBV2,ASSDILAVGEAF
TRBV4-1,ASSQVGLRINTGELF
TRBV25-1,ASKSSGGTGELF
TRBV30,AWSRGSGPENTDTQY